The sequence of this T cell receptor beta chain was determined in a study of blood T cell repertoires in COVID-19. Across the study: The United States, Italy and Spain provided the acute and convalescent COVID-19 samples.

The table came from immunoSEQ multiplex PCR; TCRdb's copy has only in-frame clones and leaves some out. In the table there are 150,000 to 200,000 clones, roughly 77% of which are singletons. Categorization into cohorts depended on clinical history that participants reported. Material: PBMCs or T cells enriched from blood (not recorded which). The source is a woman aged 50 to 60 with acute COVID-19.

The CDR3 nucleotides read TGTGCCAGCAGCTTGCAGGGCTCCTACGAGCAGTACGTC. It specifies CASSLQGSYEQYV. The chain is built from TRBV5-5 and TRBJ2-7, with a possible D match to TRBD1 (5 bases). The CDR3 has 13 residues. Germline CDR1 and CDR2: SGHKS and YYEKEE (reference sequence). V dropped 1 base and J dropped 0 bases, with 5 bases sitting between them.